This T cell receptor beta chain was captured in a study of blood T cell repertoires in COVID-19. About the study: Acute and convalescent COVID-19 samples came from the United States, Italy and Spain. T cells, B-cell-depleted T cells, or PBMCs supplied cDNA or gDNA.

V lost 3 bases, J lost 5 bases, and 10 bases stayed unmatched. CDR1 and CDR2 from the germline V gene are MNHEY and SMNVEV (reference sequence). The CDR3 contains 16 residues. Original processing notes: Amplification of reference gene primers was used by the study to estimate nucleated cell counts. The data were produced by immunoSEQ multiplex PCR, yet TCRdb's version contains in-frame clones alone and is incomplete. Clonal size and the V and J genes are those of that table, whereas D and trimming came from the DNA. The sample includes approximately 200,000 clones, approximately 88% seen only once; the top ten take roughly 4.2%. This clone occurred once.

The rearrangement joins TRBV27 to TRBJ2-5, with 9 bases lining up with TRBD1. The receptor's source is a young woman with acute or convalescent COVID-19. What was sequenced was peripheral blood. In DNA form, the CDR3 reads TGTGCCAGCAGTTTCGGGTGGACAGGGGCCGGGGAGACCCAGTACTTC. Amino acids: CASSFGWTGAGETQYF.